This TCR beta chain was sequenced for a study of early T cells in non-severe SARS-CoV-2 infection. Whole-study context: Chains were not paired, and sequencing was done on bulk RNA from unsorted whole blood.

The V gene's germline CDR1 is SQVTM and CDR2 ANQGSEA. The CDR3 runs to 13 residues. This clonotype has ten or more counts. The antigen is undetermined. The junction shows a germline mismatch at one end, possibly a read error. The protocol attached unique molecular identifiers to individual cDNA molecules. TCRdb redid the calling of the 5' RACE reads with MiXCR, one entry per CDR3 protein. Of 80,000 or so distinct CDR3 sequences listed, 10% to 15% are singletons. Study outcomes and limitations: VDJdb matching skewed toward anti-spike CD8 responses, missing private and CD4 specificities.

The V call is TRBV29-1, the J call TRBJ2-1, with D maybe TRBD2 (6 bases). The sequenced sample consisted of whole blood. The source is an adult who was a healthcare worker with PCR-confirmed SARS-CoV-2 infection or an uninfected control (not recorded which). In DNA, the CDR3 is TGCAGCCTTGAAGGAAAGCGGGACAATGAGCAGTTCTTC. Protein sequence: CSLEGKRDNEQFF.